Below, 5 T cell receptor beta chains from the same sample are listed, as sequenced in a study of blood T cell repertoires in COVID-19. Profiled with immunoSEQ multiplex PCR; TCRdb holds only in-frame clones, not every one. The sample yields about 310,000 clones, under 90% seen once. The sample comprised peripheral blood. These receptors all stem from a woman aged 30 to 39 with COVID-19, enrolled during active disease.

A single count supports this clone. For the CDR3, the DNA is TGTGCCAGCAGAGGACAGCTTTTGAACACTGAAGCTTTCTTT. It codes for CASRGQLLNTEAFF. V usage is TRBV27 and J usage is TRBJ1-1; maybe TRBD1 (6 bases). Between the trimmed V and J ends, which lost 6 bases and 0 bases, there was a span of 11 bases. There are 14 residues in the CDR3. CDR1 is MNHEY and CDR2 is SMNVEV in the germline V gene (reference sequence).

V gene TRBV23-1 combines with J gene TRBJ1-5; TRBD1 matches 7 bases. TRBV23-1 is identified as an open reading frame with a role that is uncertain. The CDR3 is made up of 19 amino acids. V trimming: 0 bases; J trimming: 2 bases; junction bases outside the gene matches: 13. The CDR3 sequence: CASSQSMEGPDRCNQPQHF. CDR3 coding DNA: TGCGCCAGCAGTCAATCGATGGAAGGACCGGACAGGTGCAATCAGCCCCAGCATTTT.

CDR3 coding DNA: TGTGCCAGTAGTCCCGGGACCCCGCCGGGGGGCGGCTACACCTTC. Amino acids: CASSPGTPPGGGYTF. The chain has TRBV19 and TRBJ1-2; TRBD1 might be the D (6 bases). Germline V gene sequence: CDR1 LNHDA, CDR2 SQIVND (reference sequence). This CDR3 has 15 residues. V was shortened by 5 bases and J by 8 bases, with 21 bases between the two germline ends.

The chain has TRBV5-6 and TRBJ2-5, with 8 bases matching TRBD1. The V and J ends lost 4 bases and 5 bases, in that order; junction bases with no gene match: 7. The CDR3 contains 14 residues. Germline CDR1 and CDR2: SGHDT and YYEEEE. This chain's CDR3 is CASSARGLKETQYF. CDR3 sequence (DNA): TGTGCCAGCAGCGCCAGGGGGCTCAAGGAGACCCAGTACTTC.

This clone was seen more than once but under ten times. The CDR3 protein is CASSQIPGQGTGELFF. CDR3 DNA: TGTGCCAGCAGCCAAATCCCGGGACAGGGAACCGGGGAGCTGTTTTTT. V and J are TRBV27 and TRBJ2-2; 9 nucleotides line up with TRBD1. CDR3 length: 16 amino acids. Trimming took 6 bases from V and 5 from J; bases not matched to a gene: 10. From germline, CDR1 is MNHEY and CDR2 SMNVEV (reference sequence).